The clone carrying this T cell receptor (beta chain) appeared many times. Its specificity is unknown. This same CDR3 is encoded by further DNA sequences in the sample. Sequencing used immunoSEQ multiplex PCR; TCRdb keeps in-frame clones, though not all of them. The sample contains roughly 1,100,000 clones, approximately 76% of which appear only once. Germline CDR1 reads SNHLY; CDR2 reads FYNNEI. J was trimmed by 4 bases and V by 5 bases; bases with no gene match: 3. The CDR3 is 14 residues long. Donors were healthy HIV-negative adults without recently reported acute infections or vaccinations. The data were obtained in a study of shared clonotypes between healthy human individuals. Study-level results: Owing to a small donor count, the genetic and exposure-history diversity represented was limited. The study found about 4.6% of naive CD4 clonotypes shared across a few donors.

The TCR originated in a man between 18 and 29 years old in good health. The sample comprised memory CD4+ T cells sorted from blood. Indicated subset: CD45RA-negative fraction. V is TRBV2 and J is TRBJ2-2; 8 nucleotides line up with TRBD1. In DNA form, the CDR3 reads TGTGCCAGCAGTAGACAGGGGTCCACCGGGGAGCTGTTTTTT. This gives the protein CASSRQGSTGELFF.